Given below is one T cell receptor beta chain in context. Its antigen is as yet unknown. This same CDR3 is encoded by further DNA sequences in the sample. This entry is derived from a study of shared clonotypes between healthy human individuals. The overall study: Sampling drew on donors who were a couple of women and a few men aged 18 to 49. Findings and limits, study-wide: Donor scarcity curtailed the genetic and exposure-history diversity represented herein. The study found lower generation probabilities in non-shared clonotypes than in those shared by all four donors.

CD45RO-negative CD8 cells positively selected for CCR7 made up the naive population, which excluded terminally differentiated effector memory CD45RA+ cells. The method was immunoSEQ multiplex PCR; TCRdb's version includes in-frame clones alone and lacks a portion of them. The sample carries about 2.2 million clones, 90% to 95% recorded once. This receptor was obtained from a man younger than 35 in good health. Some clones in this sample may be carry-over from other donors' samples. The sequenced material came from naive CD8+ T cells from PBMCs.

The CDR3 protein is CSVSGSYNEQFF. The CDR3 DNA reads as TGCAGCGTATCGGGCTCCTACAATGAGCAGTTCTTC. V is TRBV29-1 and J is TRBJ2-1; no reliable D call. With 6 bases removed from V and 0 bases from J, the gap between germline ends came to 6 bases. Germline V gene data show CDR1 as SQVTM and CDR2 as ANQGSEA. CDR3 length: 12 residues.